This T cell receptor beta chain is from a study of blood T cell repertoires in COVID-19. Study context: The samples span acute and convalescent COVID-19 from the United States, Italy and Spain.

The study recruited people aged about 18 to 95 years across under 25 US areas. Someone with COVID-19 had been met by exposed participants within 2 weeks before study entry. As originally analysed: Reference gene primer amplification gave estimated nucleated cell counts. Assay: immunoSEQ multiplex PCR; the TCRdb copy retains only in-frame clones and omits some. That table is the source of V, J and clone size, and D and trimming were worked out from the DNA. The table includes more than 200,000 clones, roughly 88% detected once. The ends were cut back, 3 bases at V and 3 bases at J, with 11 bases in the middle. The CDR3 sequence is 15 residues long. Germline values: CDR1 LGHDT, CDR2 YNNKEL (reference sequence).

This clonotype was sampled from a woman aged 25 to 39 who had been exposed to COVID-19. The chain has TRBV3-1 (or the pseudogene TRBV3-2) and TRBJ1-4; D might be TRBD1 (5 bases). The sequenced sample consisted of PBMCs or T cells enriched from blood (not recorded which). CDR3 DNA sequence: TGTGCCAGCAGCCACAGGGTGGCGGCTAATGAAAAACTGTTTTTT. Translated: CASSHRVAANEKLFF.